This T cell receptor (beta chain) was recorded in a study of siplizumab effects on memory and regulatory T cells. The study's findings and limits: Naive T cells looked more diverse than memory cells and looked like major alloresponse contributors. To unstimulated subsets, only a minor fraction of alloreactive clones could be mapped.

Germline V lookup: CDR1 SGHTA, CDR2 FQGTGA. CDR3 length: 20 residues. V was pared by 2 bases and J by 6 bases, with 17 bases of the junction left unmatched. This clone was observed a handful of times. Its antigen is undetermined. Assayed TCR templates numbered 80,000 to 100,000 for each sample. This table comes from immunoSEQ multiplex PCR, and its TCRdb copy is limited to in-frame clones, with some not included. The table shows approximately 100,000 clones, with 90% to 95% occurring only once. The rearrangement joins TRBV7-3 to TRBJ1-5, with 12 bases fitting TRBD1. The TCR comes from a human donor in good health. Sequenced sample: Tregs sorted from blood. CDR3 sequence: CASSLSLGTGGAWWVQPQHF. Written as DNA, the CDR3 is TGTGCCAGCAGCTTATCCCTGGGGACAGGGGGCGCGTGGTGGGTTCAGCCCCAGCATTTT. The full variable domain, in which reference TRBV7-3 and TRBJ1-5 provide the parts outside the CDR3, is GAGVSQTPSNKVTEKGKYVELRCDPISGHTALYWYRQSLGQGPEFLIYFQGTGAADDSGLPNDRFFAVRPEGSVSTLKIQRTERGDSAVYLCASSLSLGTGGAWWVQPQHFGDGTRLSIL.